The 22 T cell receptor beta chains below come from one sample, sequenced in a study of blood T cells in healthy people across ages. A second PCR of about 7 to 12 cycles used a sample-barcoded 5' primer and a J-beta primer mix. TCRdb re-analysed the 5' RACE reads in MiXCR, keeping a single row per CDR3 protein. The sample includes around 500,000 distinct CDR3 sequences, over 25% of them seen just once. Another study also made use of these data, one on T cells of mothers and their children.

The sequenced sample consisted of blood. The receptors were gathered from a boy younger than 10 in good health.

Only a few counts were recorded for this clonotype. In DNA, the CDR3 is TGTGCCAGCAGCTATTCATGGCGGGGGGGTATCAATGAGCAGTTCTTC. Translating it yields CASSYSWRGGINEQFF. V is TRBV7-3 and J is TRBJ2-1; 9 bases agree with TRBD2. Germline lookup yields CDR1 SGHTA and CDR2 FQGTGA. This CDR3 is 16 amino acids long. J was trimmed by 6 bases and V by 4 bases; bases with no gene match: 10.

Only a few counts were recorded for this clonotype. The chain carries TRBV10-3 and TRBJ2-3; TRBD2 agrees at 9 bases. The length of the CDR3 is 16 residues. Looked up from germline, CDR1 is ENHRY and CDR2 is SYGVKD. Germline trimming cut 5 bases from V and 2 bases from J; bases unmatched to any gene: 8. The CDR3 here is CAISKELAGATDTQYF. The CDR3 bases are TGTGCCATCAGTAAGGAATTAGCGGGGGCCACAGATACGCAGTATTTT.

This clonotype was observed a few times. V gene TRBV25-1 combines with J gene TRBJ2-5, with 9 bases fitting TRBD2. Germline V gene sequence: CDR1 MGHDK, CDR2 SYGVNS. With 6 bases clipped from V and 5 bases from J, the junction kept 10 bases outside the gene matches. The CDR3 loop spans 15 amino acids. CDR3 bases: TGTGCCAGCAGAGGTGCCGGGACTAGCAGGGAGACCCAGTACTTC. Protein sequence: CASRGAGTSRETQYF.

Notes on this clonotype: A much larger clone sits a single nucleotide away, making a read error possible. The CDR3 end shows no conserved phenylalanine or tryptophan, and so a read error is likely. The chain has TRBV6-2 or TRBV6-3 and TRBJ2-1, with D uncertain. The J call may be incorrect, as the DNA end agrees better with TRBJ2-5. The CDR3 runs to 13 residues. Per germline, CDR1 MNHEY and CDR2 SVGEGT. The CDR3 reads CASSSTAQETQYC. As DNA, the CDR3 is TGTGCCAGCAGTTCCACAGCGCAAGAGACCCAGTACTGC.

This chain joins TRBV5-1 and TRBJ2-5; 11 bases fit TRBD1. Germline V gives CDR1 SGHRS, CDR2 YFSETQ. The V and J ends lost 4 bases and 7 bases, in that order; junction bases with no gene match: 6. The CDR3 covers 14 residues. CDR3 residues: CASSPGQGDGTQYF. The CDR3, as DNA: TGCGCCAGCAGCCCGGGACAGGGGGATGGGACCCAGTACTTC.

The chain recombines TRBV25-1 with TRBJ1-2; no definite D call. The CDR3 contains 14 residues. The V end lost 8 bases, the J end lost 3 bases, and 16 bases lay between the germline ends. The germline gives CDR1 MGHDK, CDR2 SYGVNS. In DNA, the CDR3 is TGTGCCAGCCGGAGCGTCCAGGAGGACTATGGCTACACCTTC. It is translated as CASRSVQEDYGYTF.

This clonotype has only a few counts. The CDR3 region is CASSQERLVSGNTIYF. Written as DNA, the CDR3 is TGCGCCAGCAGCCAAGAGAGATTGGTTTCTGGAAACACCATATATTTT. V gene TRBV4-3 combines with J gene TRBJ1-3; no clear D gene. Germline assignment: CDR1 LGHNA and CDR2 YSLEER. This CDR3 spans 16 amino acids. With 0 bases removed from V and 1 base from J, the gap between germline ends came to 10 bases.

This clonotype was observed a few times. The chain has TRBV5-5 and TRBJ1-2, with no clear D. Trimming shortened V by 0 bases and J by 2 bases, and 8 bases separated the two germline ends. The CDR3 is 14 residues long. Germline V gene data show CDR1 as SGHKS and CDR2 as YYEKEE (reference sequence). The DNA for the CDR3 is TGTGCCAGCAGCTTGGATGGACGGAACTATGGCTACACCTTC. Amino acids: CASSLDGRNYGYTF.

A few counts support this clonotype. The rearrangement uses TRBV3-1 and TRBJ2-3, with 7 bases matching TRBD2. Trimming took 4 bases from V and 5 from J; bases not matched to a gene: 6. CDR1 is LGHDT and CDR2 is YNNKEL in the germline V gene (reference sequence). The CDR3 extends over 14 amino acids. CDR3 DNA: TGTGCCAGCAGCCGTGGACTAGACGTAGATACGCAGTATTTT. Translating gives CASSRGLDVDTQYF.

The table lists this clonotype with a few counts. CDR3 protein: CASSWTGLGETQYF. The DNA of the CDR3 is TGTGCCAGCAGTTGGACAGGGCTGGGGGAGACCCAGTACTTC. The chain carries TRBV7-6 and TRBJ2-5, with TRBD1 matching 8 bases. V was clipped by 6 bases and J by 5 bases; unmatched bases: 8. CDR3 size: 14 residues. Germline CDR1 is SGHVS and CDR2 is FNYEAQ.

The chain has TRBV7-2 and TRBJ2-5, with TRBD1 matching over 7 bases. CDR1 and CDR2 (germline): SGHTA, FQGNSA. Trimming removed 5 bases from V and 5 bases from J; junction bases left unmatched: 5. This CDR3 is built from 13 residues. CDR3 sequence reads: CASSQGVGETQYF. CDR3 sequence (DNA): TGTGCCAGCAGCCAGGGGGTGGGTGAGACCCAGTACTTC.

J is TRBJ2-1 and V is TRBV19; tentatively, D is TRBD2 (6 bases). The CDR3 runs 15 residues. V gave up 2 bases and J gave up 1 base, with 9 bases separating them. Germline CDR1 LNHDA, CDR2 SQIVND (reference sequence). Written as DNA, the CDR3 is TGTGCCAGTAGTATAACTAGCCTTTCCTACAATGAGCAGTTCTTC. Translation gives CASSITSLSYNEQFF.

The chain links TRBV29-1 to TRBJ1-1, with D maybe TRBD1 (5 bases). Trimming removed 3 bases from V and 0 bases from J, with 17 bases in between. The CDR3 totals 16 residues. Looked up from germline, CDR1 is SQVTM and CDR2 is ANQGSEA. The CDR3 nucleotides are TGCAGCGTTGACATCACCCCGGGACCCATGAACACTGAAGCTTTCTTT. The encoded protein is CSVDITPGPMNTEAFF.

This clonotype was detected a few times. CDR3 coding DNA: TGTGCCAGCAGCACCCCACCGGGGGCCTACAATGAGCAGTTCTTC. It yields the protein CASSTPPGAYNEQFF. V usage is TRBV6-2 or TRBV6-3 and J usage is TRBJ2-1; possibly TRBD2 for D (6 bases). CDR3 length equals 15 residues. V lost 6 bases, J lost 2 bases, and 14 bases lay in between. Germline V gene lookup returns CDR1 MNHEY and CDR2 SVGEGT.

The chain is built from TRBV29-1 and TRBJ1-1; TRBD1 is a possible D gene (5 bases). The CDR3 totals 13 residues. The germline V and J ends were trimmed by 5 bases and 8 bases, with 18 bases remaining between them. Germline-derived CDR1 and CDR2 are SQVTM and ANQGSEA. The DNA for the CDR3 is TGCAGCGTTTCAGGGACCAGAGTCTTCGAAGCTTTCTTT. It encodes CSVSGTRVFEAFF.

The sample holds a few counts of this clonotype. CDR3 sequence: CASSSGTHETQYF. The CDR3, as DNA: TGTGCCAGCAGTTCCGGGACGCATGAGACCCAGTACTTC. The gene calls are TRBV12-3 or TRBV12-4 and TRBJ2-5; D may correspond to TRBD1 or TRBD2 (5 bases each). The ends were cut back, 4 bases at V and 5 bases at J, with 11 bases in the middle. This CDR3 region has 13 residues.

This clonotype was counted only a few times. This chain's CDR3 is CASKASGRNEQYF. The CDR3 DNA sequence: TGCGCCAGCAAGGCTAGCGGGAGAAACGAGCAGTACTTC. The chain is built from TRBV5-1 and TRBJ2-5; 10 bases align to TRBD2. Gene TRBJ2-7 matches the end of the DNA better, so the J call may be wrong. CDR1 is SGHRS and CDR2 is YFSETQ in the germline V gene. There are 13 residues in the CDR3.

This clonotype has more than one count but fewer than ten. This rearrangement joins TRBV7-2 to TRBJ2-1; D is unclear. CDR1 and CDR2 from the germline V gene are SGHTA and FQGNSA. The CDR3 is 14 amino acids. Trimming stripped 8 bases from V and 5 bases from J, with 16 bases between. CDR3 residues: CASHLARRNNEQFF. The CDR3 nucleotides are TGTGCCAGCCACCTCGCGCGGAGAAACAATGAGCAGTTCTTC.

The chain carries TRBV10-3 and TRBJ1-5, with unresolved D. Looked up from germline, CDR1 is ENHRY and CDR2 is SYGVKD. The CDR3 consists of 15 residues. V lost 5 bases and J lost 2, with 13 bases in between. The CDR3 region is CAISPIKGGNQPQHF. In DNA, the CDR3 is TGTGCCATCAGTCCCATAAAAGGTGGCAATCAGCCCCAGCATTTT.

This clonotype was seen only once. The CDR3 sequence is CSARGGSTCNEQFF. DNA for the CDR3: TGCAGCGCCCGAGGAGGGTCGACCTGCAATGAGCAGTTCTTC. The chain recombines TRBV29-1 with TRBJ2-1; a weak D match, TRBD2 (6 bases). The germline V gene has CDR1 SQVTM and CDR2 ANQGSEA. V shed 7 bases and J shed 6 bases, with 19 bases lying between them. There are 14 residues in the CDR3.

The J gene is TRBJ2-1, the V gene TRBV10-3; 7 bases agree with TRBD2. Germline loops: CDR1 ENHRY, CDR2 SYGVKD. The CDR3 length is 16 residues. V dropped 8 bases and J dropped 0; count of bases not matched to a gene: 10. CDR3 amino acids: CAIGPGGRSSYNEQFF. CDR3 coding DNA: TGTGCCATCGGTCCGGGAGGCAGAAGCTCCTACAATGAGCAGTTCTTC.

This clonotype has more than one count but fewer than ten. The V gene is TRBV10-3, the J gene TRBJ2-7; D is unresolved. The CDR3 loop spans 12 amino acids. The V and J ends lost 4 bases and 0 bases respectively, with 4 bases between them. Germline CDR1 ENHRY, CDR2 SYGVKD. CDR3 sequence (DNA): TGTGCCATCAGTGTGAGCTCCTACGAGCAGTACTTC. As protein: CAISVSSYEQYF.